The 14 T cell receptor beta chains reported below all come from one sample, sequenced in a study of blood T cell repertoires in COVID-19. Sequencing used immunoSEQ multiplex PCR; TCRdb keeps in-frame clones, though not all of them. The top ten hold under 0.7% of the sample, which has 400,000 to 450,000 clones, roughly 91% seen once. The sequencing input was PBMCs or T cells enriched from blood (not recorded which). The source of these receptors is a man aged 18 to 29 who had recovered from COVID-19.

The CDR3 nucleotides read TGTGCCAGCAGCAATGGACAGGGCCCCTACGAGCAGTACTTC. This gives the protein CASSNGQGPYEQYF. The chain links TRBV5-4 to TRBJ2-7, with 8 positions matching TRBD1. This CDR3 is 14 amino acids long. V lost 4 bases, J lost 2 bases, and 5 bases stayed unmatched. CDR1 is SGHNT, CDR2 YYREEE, per germline (reference sequence). Variable domain in full (rest from reference TRBV5-4 and TRBJ2-7): ETGVTQSPTHLIKTRGQQVTLRCSSQSGHNTVSWYQQALGQGPQFIFQYYREEENGRGNFPPRFSGLQFPNYSSELNVNALELDDSALYLCASSNGQGPYEQYFGPGTRLTVT.

This clone appeared once. The chain employs TRBV15 and TRBJ1-2, with D perhaps TRBD1 (6 bases). CDR3 length: 15 amino acids. With 6 bases removed from V and 2 bases from J, the gap between germline ends came to 16 bases. Germline loops: CDR1 LNHNV, CDR2 YYDKDF (reference sequence). The CDR3 DNA follows: TGTGCCACCAGTAAGAGGGGTGGGGGCAACTATGGCTACACCTTC. It is translated as CATSKRGGGNYGYTF.

The genes are TRBV9 and TRBJ1-1; D not certain. CDR1 and CDR2 (germline): SGDLS, YYNGEE. Trimming stripped 3 bases from V and 0 bases from J, with 12 bases between. There are 15 residues in the CDR3. This chain's CDR3 is CASSGPGRMNTEAFF. The CDR3, as DNA: TGTGCCAGCAGCGGCCCGGGGAGAATGAACACTGAAGCTTTCTTT. Filled out from reference TRBV9 and TRBJ1-1, the complete variable domain reads DSGVTQTPKHLITATGQRVTLRCSPRSGDLSVYWYQQSLDQGLQFLIQYYNGEERAKGNILERFSAQQFPDLHSELNLSSLELGDSALYFCASSGPGRMNTEAFFGQGTRLTVV.

The rearrangement links TRBV7-8 to TRBJ2-3; 8 bases map to TRBD2. Germline trimming cut 5 bases from V and 4 bases from J; bases unmatched to any gene: 11. The CDR3 is 16 amino acids. Germline V CDR1 and CDR2: SGHVS, FQNEAQ. CDR3 coding DNA: TGTGCCAGCAGCCCTTTACGCGGGGGGCGGCCAGATACGCAGTATTTT. Translated: CASSPLRGGRPDTQYF.

The chain recombines TRBV19 with TRBJ1-5; tentative D call: TRBD1 (5 bases). Germline CDR1 LNHDA, CDR2 SQIVND (reference sequence). V lost 3 bases to trimming and J lost 2 bases, with 11 bases between them. CDR3 size: 15 residues. The CDR3, as DNA: TGTGCCAGTAGTATCCAGGGAACGGGCAATCAGCCCCAGCATTTT. This translates into CASSIQGTGNQPQHF.

This chain connects TRBV6-5 to TRBJ1-5; perhaps TRBD1 as D (6 bases). V was shortened by 6 bases and J by 4 bases, with 13 bases between the two germline ends. The CDR3 is 14 residues long. Germline V lookup: CDR1 MNHEY, CDR2 SVGAGI. Here the CDR3 DNA reads TGTGCCAGCAGATTAACAGGGTTAAATCAGCCCCAGCATTTT. Amino acids: CASRLTGLNQPQHF.

The chain recombines TRBV5-6 with TRBJ1-3; tentative D call: TRBD1 (5 bases). V shed 1 base and J shed 3 bases, with 14 bases lying between them. Germline CDR1 is SGHDT and CDR2 is YYEEEE. The length of the CDR3 is 16 residues. The CDR3 is CASSLRKGQGGNTIYF. CDR3 sequence (DNA): TGTGCCAGCAGCTTGAGGAAGGGGCAGGGTGGAAACACCATATATTTT.

J is TRBJ1-5 and V is TRBV5-5, with TRBD1 matching 7 bases. J lost 2 bases, V lost 7 bases, and 9 bases had no gene match. Per the germline V gene, CDR1 is SGHKS and CDR2 is YYEKEE (reference sequence). CDR3 length: 15 residues. The CDR3 loop is CASAPTGSRNQPQHF. CDR3 nucleotides: TGTGCCAGCGCCCCGACAGGGTCGCGCAATCAGCCCCAGCATTTT.

In its sample, this clone was seen a few times. The chain carries TRBV2 and TRBJ1-5; D not resolved. Trimming stripped 6 bases from V and 3 bases from J, with 15 bases between. Germline loops: CDR1 SNHLY, CDR2 FYNNEI. This CDR3 has 15 amino acids. The CDR3 loop reads CASSPGGILNQPQHF. CDR3 nucleotide sequence: TGTGCCAGCAGCCCGGGCGGGATCCTCAATCAGCCCCAGCATTTT.

V and J are TRBV4-1 and TRBJ1-3; 7 positions agree with TRBD1. Germline CDR1 is MGHRA and CDR2 is YSYEKL. Unmatched junction bases numbered 14, after V lost 5 bases and J lost 10 bases. The CDR3 covers 15 residues. CDR3 region: CASSSRDSASGTIYF. CDR3 nucleotide sequence: TGCGCCAGCAGCTCCCGGGACAGCGCCTCGGGGACCATATATTTT.

The rearrangement uses TRBV3-1 (or the pseudogene TRBV3-2) and TRBJ2-7; TRBD2 matches 11 bases. The V and J ends lost 5 bases and 1 base, in that order; junction bases with no gene match: 4. Germline-derived CDR1 and CDR2 are LGHDT and YNNKEL (reference sequence). This CDR3 is 15 amino acids long. CDR3 residues: CASSGGTSGSYEQYF. CDR3 in DNA: TGTGCCAGCAGCGGGGGGACTAGCGGATCCTACGAGCAGTACTTC.

The table lists this clone with a few counts. The genes are TRBV28 and TRBJ1-2, with 7 nucleotides matching TRBD1. The germline CDR1 and CDR2 sequences are MDHEN and SYDVKM. J lost 4 bases, V lost 8 bases, and 7 bases had no gene match. This CDR3 has 13 residues. The DNA of the CDR3 is TGTGCCAGCCGCTCCGGGACAGCCTATGGCTACACCTTC. As protein: CASRSGTAYGYTF.

The V call is TRBV10-3, the J call TRBJ1-1; 7 nucleotides agree with TRBD1. The CDR3 is made up of 15 amino acids. Germline V gene sequence: CDR1 ENHRY, CDR2 SYGVKD. V was clipped by 3 bases and J by 7 bases; unmatched bases: 11. CDR3 in amino acids: CAISDHGTEYVEAFF. CDR3 DNA sequence: TGTGCCATCAGTGACCACGGGACAGAGTACGTTGAAGCTTTCTTT.

The chain carries TRBV28 and TRBJ2-1, with D possibly TRBD1 on 6 matching bases. The CDR3 totals 15 residues. Germline values: CDR1 MDHEN, CDR2 SYDVKM. V was clipped by 6 bases and J by 5 bases, with 17 bases between them. Here the CDR3 reads CASSPGDTTNNEQFF. The CDR3 nucleotides are TGTGCCAGCAGCCCAGGGGACACAACGAACAATGAGCAGTTCTTC.